This TCR beta chain was observed in a study of CD8+ T cells in alopecia areata. Overall study: Oral tofacitinib (5 to 10 mg twice daily) was administered to treated patients. Severity scoring for treated patients was based on the percentage of affected scalp area. General study results and limits: Lesional tissue from the scalp (especially in alopecia totalis/universalis) showed higher clonality than normal scalp. Sequenced scalp T cells also include alphabeta T cells resident in normal skin.

V lost 5 bases and J lost 5, with 10 bases in between. The CDR3 consists of 12 residues. CDR1 and CDR2 (germline): KGHSH, LQKENI. Regarding treatment: oral pan-JAK inhibitor, 5-10 mg twice daily. Notes on this clone: As yet, its antigen is unknown.

cDNA prepared by RNA extraction and subsequent reverse transcription served as the template for sequencing. Assay used: immunoSEQ multiplex PCR; TCRdb lists only in-frame clones, some missing. The sample consists of about 200,000 clones, 58% of them appearing once. The TCR was taken from a human donor with alopecia areata. The chain carries TRBV18 and TRBJ2-7; either TRBD1 or TRBD2 may fit D (5 bases each). The input for sequencing was CD4+ T cells sorted from blood, taken at week 24, from a patient treated with tofacitinib. CDR3 nucleotide sequence: TGTGCCAGCTCAGCCGGGGCCCACGAGCAGTACTTC. Translated, it gives CASSAGAHEQYF.